The entry below describes one TCR beta chain. The observed sequence ends 3 residues before the CDR3 terminus, with the missing tail filled in from the germline J gene. The data were produced by immunoSEQ multiplex PCR, yet TCRdb's version contains in-frame clones alone and is incomplete. Its listing shows about 22,000 clones. This specimen belongs to a study of T cells in women clearing cervical HPV infection. The wider study: Women with histologically confirmed HPV16-related CIN3 or worse, 2 with invasive cancer, served as cases. With HLA typing for only a few women, HLA confounding remains possible.

Germline V gene sequence: CDR1 SGHTA, CDR2 FQGTGA. Trimming at V came to 6 bases and at J to 5 bases, leaving 5 bases not matched to a gene. The CDR3 loop spans 14 amino acids. HPV was found by MY09/MY11 PCR and dot-blot genotyping. The sequence was collected from a woman between 18 and 75 years old with a cervical HPV16 infection that either progressed to CIN3+ or cleared (not recorded which). The chain joins TRBV7-3 to TRBJ2-3, with 10 bases identical to TRBD2. Sequencing was done on a sample of blood buffy coat. The covered CDR3 bases are TGTGCCAGCAGTCTGAGCGGGGGGGGAGATACG. It codes for CASSLSGGGDT. The full CDR3 protein is CASSLSGGGDTQYF. The whole variable domain, filled in from reference TRBV7-3 and TRBJ2-3, reads GAGVSQTPSNKVTEKGKYVELRCDPISGHTALYWYRQSLGQGPEFLIYFQGTGAADDSGLPNDRFFAVRPEGSVSTLKIQRTERGDSAVYLCASSLSGGGDTQYFGPGTRLTVL.